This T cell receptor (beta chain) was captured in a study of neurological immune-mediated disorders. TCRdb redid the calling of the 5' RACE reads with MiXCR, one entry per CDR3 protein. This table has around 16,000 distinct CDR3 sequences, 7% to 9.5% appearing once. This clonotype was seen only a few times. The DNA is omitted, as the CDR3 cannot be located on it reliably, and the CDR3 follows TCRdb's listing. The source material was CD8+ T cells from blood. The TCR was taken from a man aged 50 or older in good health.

This chain's CDR3 is CASSFYICSARVAEPYEQYF. The chain has TRBV5-6 and TRBJ2-7; TRBD2, the table's D call, was not compared with the DNA. Germline V gene data show CDR1 as SGHDT and CDR2 as YYEEEE. The CDR3 length is 20 residues, termini included.